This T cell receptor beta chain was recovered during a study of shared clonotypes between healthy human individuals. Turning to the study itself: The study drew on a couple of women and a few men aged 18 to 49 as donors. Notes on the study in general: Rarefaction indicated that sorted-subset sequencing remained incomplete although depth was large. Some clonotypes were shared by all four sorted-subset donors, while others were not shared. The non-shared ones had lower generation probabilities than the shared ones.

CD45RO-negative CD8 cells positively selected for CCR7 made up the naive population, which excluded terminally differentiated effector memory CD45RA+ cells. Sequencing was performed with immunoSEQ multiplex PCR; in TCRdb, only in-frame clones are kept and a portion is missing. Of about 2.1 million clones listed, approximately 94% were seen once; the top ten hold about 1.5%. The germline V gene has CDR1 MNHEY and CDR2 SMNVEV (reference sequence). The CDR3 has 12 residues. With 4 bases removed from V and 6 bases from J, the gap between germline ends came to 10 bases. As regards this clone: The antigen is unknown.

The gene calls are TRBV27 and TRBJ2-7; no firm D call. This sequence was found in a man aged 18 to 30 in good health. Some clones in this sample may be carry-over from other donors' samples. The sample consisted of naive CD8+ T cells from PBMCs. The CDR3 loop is CASSSLGSEQYF. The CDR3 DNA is TGTGCCAGCAGTTCCCTAGGATCCGAGCAGTACTTC.